The 7 T cell receptor beta chains below were found in one sample sequenced in a study of cytomegalovirus exposure and HLA in healthy donors. Using immunoSEQ multiplex PCR, the repertoire was profiled, and TCRdb retains in-frame clones only, with some absent. The sample shows 200,000 to 250,000 clones, roughly 88% of them seen only once. The sequenced sample consisted of PBMCs. The receptors were sampled from a woman aged 25 to 39 in good health and CMV-seropositive.

J is TRBJ2-4 and V is TRBV18; 10 bases are a match to TRBD1. CDR3 length equals 16 residues. The V gene end was trimmed by 6 bases and the J gene end by 8 bases; junction bases not matched to a gene: 13. The germline gives CDR1 KGHSH, CDR2 LQKENI. The CDR3 region has the DNA TGTGCCAGCTCCCCCCGCCGGGACAGGGGAGTACACATTCAGTACTTC. Its protein is CASSPRRDRGVHIQYF.

V and J are TRBV19 and TRBJ2-3, with D unresolved. The ends were cut back, 3 bases at V and 4 bases at J, with 14 bases in the middle. The V gene's germline CDR1 is LNHDA and CDR2 SQIVND (reference sequence). The CDR3 covers 15 residues. CDR3 nucleotides: TGTGCCAGTAGTATTGGAGACACCCTCGCAGATACGCAGTATTTT. Its translation: CASSIGDTLADTQYF.

J is TRBJ1-1 and V is TRBV28, with 8 bases matching TRBD1. The CDR3 totals 15 residues. The J segment lost 1 base and the V segment lost 8 bases, leaving 9 bases of the junction unmatched. Germline CDR1 and CDR2: MDHEN and SYDVKM. For the CDR3, the DNA is TGTGCCAGCCACACGCCAGGGGGCCCGAACACTGAAGCTTTCTTT. Its translation is CASHTPGGPNTEAFF.

This clone was picked up a small number of times. This CDR3 reads CASSLGDRANYGYTF. DNA of the CDR3: TGCGCCAGCAGCTTGGGGGACAGGGCTAACTATGGCTACACCTTC. The V gene is TRBV5-1, the J gene TRBJ1-2; the match to TRBD1 covers 9 bases. CDR1 SGHRS and CDR2 YFSETQ come from the germline V gene. This CDR3 has 15 amino acids. The J segment lost 0 bases and the V segment lost 0 bases, leaving 0 bases of the junction unmatched.

J is TRBJ1-1 and V is TRBV5-6; D perhaps matches TRBD1 (6 bases). Looked up from germline, CDR1 is SGHDT and CDR2 is YYEEEE. V was pared by 6 bases and J by 10 bases, with 16 bases between. The CDR3 extends over 12 amino acids. The DNA of the CDR3 is TGTGCCAGCACCAAAAGGGGGGCAGGAGCTTTCTTT. It yields the protein CASTKRGAGAFF.

The CDR3 DNA is TGTGCCAGCAGCTTTGACAGGGACGGGTATGGCTACACCTTC. It encodes CASSFDRDGYGYTF. V and J are TRBV9 and TRBJ1-2; 7 nucleotides agree with TRBD1. The CDR3 is 14 residues long. Germline CDR1 SGDLS, CDR2 YYNGEE. With V trimmed by 4 bases and J by 5 bases, 8 bases remained unmatched.

This sequence joins TRBV12-5 and TRBJ1-1; TRBD1 might be the D (6 bases). The germline gives CDR1 LGHNT, CDR2 FRNRAP. The CDR3 runs to 14 residues. V shed 6 bases and J shed 4 bases, with 15 bases lying between them. The CDR3 sequence: CASGPPSQGTEAFF. The CDR3 DNA follows: TGTGCTAGTGGCCCACCCTCACAGGGCACTGAAGCTTTCTTT. The complete variable domain, with remaining parts taken from reference TRBV12-5 and TRBJ1-1, reads DARVTQTPRHKVTEMGQEVTMRCQPILGHNTVFWYRQTMMQGLELLAYFRNRAPLDDSGMPKDRFSAEMPDATLATLKIQPSEPRDSAVYFCASGPPSQGTEAFFGQGTRLTVV.